One and the same sample provided the 9 T cell receptor beta chains below, sequenced in a study of blood T cell repertoires in COVID-19. Some clones are missing from TCRdb's copy, which holds only in-frame ones; the method was immunoSEQ multiplex PCR. This sample has roughly 52,000 clones; about 86% occur once, and the top ten carry roughly 5%. Sequenced material: peripheral blood. The receptors derive from a human donor in a cohort sampled during active COVID-19.

V is TRBV19 and J is TRBJ1-6; D remains unclear. Germline V gives CDR1 LNHDA, CDR2 SQIVND (reference sequence). CDR3 length equals 15 residues. V shed 7 bases and J shed 0 bases, with 10 bases lying between them. CDR3: CASKPAASYNSPLHF. In DNA form, the CDR3 reads TGTGCCAGTAAGCCCGCGGCCTCCTATAATTCACCCCTCCACTTT.

The rearrangement links TRBV6-5 to TRBJ1-3; D might be TRBD1 (5 bases). Trimming cost V 7 bases and J 4 bases, with 14 bases left between them. Per germline, CDR1 MNHEY and CDR2 SVGAGI. The CDR3 contains 14 residues. The CDR3 region is CASTRQPEGNTIYF. CDR3 coding DNA: TGTGCCAGCACCAGACAGCCCGAGGGAAACACCATATATTTT.

The CDR3 region is CASSWDRDSSPLHF. CDR3 in DNA: TGTGCCAGCAGTTGGGACAGGGACTCTTCACCCCTCCACTTT. V usage is TRBV2 and J usage is TRBJ1-6, with 9 bases matching TRBD1. V shed 5 bases, J shed 9 bases, and the junction held 5 bases outside the gene matches. The CDR3 loop spans 14 amino acids. Germline CDR1 SNHLY, CDR2 FYNNEI.

The rearrangement joins TRBV9 to TRBJ2-2, with D possibly matching TRBD1 (5 bases). The germline V gene has CDR1 SGDLS and CDR2 YYNGEE. The V and J ends lost 1 base and 4 bases respectively, with 8 bases between them. The CDR3 is 14 amino acids. The CDR3 here is CASSVRGSTGELFF. CDR3 sequence (DNA): TGTGCCAGCAGCGTAAGGGGTAGCACCGGGGAGCTGTTTTTT.

The chain employs TRBV28 and TRBJ2-4, with unresolved D. Per germline, CDR1 MDHEN and CDR2 SYDVKM. CDR3 length: 11 amino acids. V lost 2 bases to trimming and J lost 7 bases, with 3 bases between them. The CDR3 reads CASSLENIQYF. The CDR3 DNA reads TGTGCCAGCAGTTTAGAGAACATTCAGTACTTC.

This rearrangement joins TRBV5-1 to TRBJ2-7; 8 bases fit TRBD1. Germline assignment: CDR1 SGHRS and CDR2 YFSETQ. The CDR3 extends over 15 amino acids. V gave up 3 bases and J gave up 1 base; unmatched junction bases: 6. CDR3 in DNA: TGCGCCAGCAGCTACACAGGGGGTGATTCCTACGAGCAGTACTTC. It yields the protein CASSYTGGDSYEQYF.

Turning to this clone: The sample has other DNA sequences that encode this CDR3 too. The chain uses TRBV4-1 and TRBJ1-4; the D gene is possibly TRBD1 (6 bases). Germline values: CDR1 MGHRA, CDR2 YSYEKL. The ends were cut back, 4 bases at V and 5 bases at J, with 8 bases in the middle. The CDR3 extends over 13 amino acids. DNA for the CDR3: TGCGCCAGCAGCCTAAGGGGGAATGAAAAACTGTTTTTT. This translates into CASSLRGNEKLFF.

This sequence joins TRBV5-1 and TRBJ2-1; D is possibly TRBD1 (6 bases). The CDR3 totals 14 residues. V lost 4 bases to trimming and J lost 4 bases, with 12 bases between them. The germline gives CDR1 SGHRS, CDR2 YFSETQ. The CDR3 reads CASSLQGIYNEQFF. CDR3 bases: TGCGCCAGCAGCCTTCAGGGGATATACAATGAGCAGTTCTTC.

This chain uses TRBV2 with TRBJ2-7; 7 positions match TRBD1. The CDR3 runs 13 residues. Per the germline V gene, CDR1 is SNHLY and CDR2 is FYNNEI. Unmatched junction bases numbered 3, after V lost 4 bases and J lost 3 bases. The CDR3 DNA is TGTGCCAGCAGTGCGGGGACAGTCTACGAGCAGTACTTC. As protein: CASSAGTVYEQYF.